This TCR beta chain was obtained from a study of vaccination and CD4 T cells after COVID-19. About the research overall: Between diagnosis and the drawing of post-COVID samples lay a median roughly 99 days (range 35 to 161). Study-level results: From a median of roughly 21 to 38, SARS-CoV-2-reactive clonotypes increased, though not significantly.

In regard to this clonotype: As yet, its antigen is unknown.

Stated treatment: approximately nine-day PBMC culture with coronavirus spike peptide pools or control peptides (ViraFEST assay). An unexposed donor provided the CD4+ T cells, which were collected before the COVID-19 pandemic (2011-2018). Peptide-pool expansion of antigen-specific T cells preceded TCR sequencing in ViraFEST. The researchers probed unexposed-donor CD4+ T cells with SARS-CoV-2 S/N and four cold-coronavirus spikes, cells permitting. CDR3 size: 17 residues. The trim removed 1 base at V and 4 bases at J, leaving 9 bases unmatched. Germline V gene data show CDR1 as SGHTA and CDR2 as FQGNSA. The Oncomine TCR Beta short-read assay sequenced DNA from cultured CD4+ T cells. TCRdb itself ran the PCR reads through MiXCR, one entry per CDR3 protein. Of 6,400 or so distinct CDR3 sequences listed, under 65% are singletons.

The clonotype comes from a human donor in good health. The chain couples TRBV7-2 to TRBJ2-2, with 7 bases fitting TRBD2. The source material was CD4+ T cells from blood, cultured in vitro. CDR3 region: CASSLVGGGRSTGELFF. The DNA for the CDR3 is TGTGCCAGCAGCTTAGTGGGGGGGGGACGATCCACCGGGGAGCTGTTTTTT.